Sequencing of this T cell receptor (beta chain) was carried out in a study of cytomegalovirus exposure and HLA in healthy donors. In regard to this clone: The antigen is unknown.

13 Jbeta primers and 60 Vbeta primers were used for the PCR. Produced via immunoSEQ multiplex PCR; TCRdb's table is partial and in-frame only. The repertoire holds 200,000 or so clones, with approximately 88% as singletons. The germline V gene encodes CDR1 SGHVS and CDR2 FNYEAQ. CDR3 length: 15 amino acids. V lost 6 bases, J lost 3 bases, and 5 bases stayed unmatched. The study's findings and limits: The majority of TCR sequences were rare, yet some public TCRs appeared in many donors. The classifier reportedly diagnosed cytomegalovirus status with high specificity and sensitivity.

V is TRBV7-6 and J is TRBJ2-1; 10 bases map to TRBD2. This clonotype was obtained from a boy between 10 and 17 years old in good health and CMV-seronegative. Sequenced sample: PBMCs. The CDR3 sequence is CASSYRTSGYNEQFF. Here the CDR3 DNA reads TGTGCCAGCAGTTACAGGACTAGCGGCTACAATGAGCAGTTCTTC. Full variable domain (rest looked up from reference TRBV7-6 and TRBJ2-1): GAGVSQSPRYKVTKRGQDVALRCDPISGHVSLYWYRQALGQGPEFLTYFNYEAQQDKSGLPNDRFSAERPEGSISTLTIQRTEQRDSAMYRCASSYRTSGYNEQFFGPGTRLTVL.